Sequencing of this T cell receptor (beta chain) was carried out in a study of T cells in women clearing cervical HPV infection. About the research overall: Control women cleared a single incident HPV16 infection within 12 months. Case blood was drawn a median approximately 150 days after lesion detection.

V lost 6 bases, J lost 4 bases, and 9 bases stayed unmatched. CDR1 is SGHDT, CDR2 YYEEEE, per germline. This CDR3 is built from 14 residues. In regard to this clone: Its antigen remains unknown. Read data end 3 residues before the CDR3 end; the end is taken from the germline J gene.

TCR beta CDR3 amplified by multiplex PCR from about 1200 ng genomic DNA. Data came from immunoSEQ multiplex PCR; TCRdb stores just in-frame clones and leaves some out. The sample data list some 20,000 clones. Study observations and caveats: Cases and controls were distinguished at AUC about 0.79 by richness and V genes.

The specimen was blood buffy coat. The chain employs TRBV5-6 and TRBJ1-2; TRBD1 agrees at 7 bases. The receptor was derived from a woman aged 18-70 years with a cervical HPV16 infection that either progressed to CIN3+ or cleared (not recorded which). The CDR3 spells CASTQQGIGYGYTF. CDR3 bases read: TGTGCCAGCACACAACAGGGGATTGGCTATGGC.